A single sample gave rise to the 27 T cell receptor beta chains below, sequenced in a study of T cells in Graves' hyperthyroidism and ophthalmopathy. The investigators amplified TCR beta CDR3 regions from RNA transcripts. Carried out on the TCR CDR3, a first-round RT-PCR used the HTBI primer set. From the multiplex PCR reads, TCRdb called clonotypes with MiXCR, one entry per CDR3 protein. Of some 300,000 distinct CDR3 sequences listed, roughly an eighth are singletons. The sample comprised blood. These TCRs come from a middle-aged woman with Graves' hyperthyroidism.

This clonotype showed up many times. The rearrangement joins TRBV19 to TRBJ2-7; possible D gene TRBD1, 6 bases. This CDR3 contains 15 residues. Germline values: CDR1 LNHDA, CDR2 SQIVND (reference sequence). The ends were cut back, 1 base at V and 2 bases at J, with 12 bases in the middle. CDR3 nucleotides: TGTGCCAGTAGTATAGTGGGGGACACCACCTACGAGCAGTACTTC. As protein: CASSIVGDTTYEQYF.

This clonotype was counted many times. The chain combines TRBV29-1 with TRBJ2-1, with 11 bases that match TRBD2. This CDR3 spans 14 amino acids. The germline gives CDR1 SQVTM, CDR2 ANQGSEA. J gave up 8 bases and V 3 bases, and 6 bases lay outside the gene matches. The CDR3 spells CSVESTSGIYEQFF. The CDR3 region has the DNA TGCAGCGTTGAGTCGACTAGCGGGATCTATGAGCAGTTCTTC.

This clonotype came up many times. J is TRBJ1-1 and V is TRBV12-3 or TRBV12-4; D may be TRBD1 (6 bases). V lost 3 bases and J 1 base, leaving 12 bases between the germline ends. The CDR3 covers 15 residues. The CDR3 sequence: CASSFDRWTNTEAFF. In nucleotides, the CDR3 is TGTGCCAGCAGTTTCGACAGGTGGACGAACACTGAAGCTTTCTTT.

The V call is TRBV27, the J call TRBJ2-5, with D possibly matching TRBD2 (5 bases). Germline V gene sequence: CDR1 MNHEY, CDR2 SMNVEV (reference sequence). V lost 6 bases, J lost 5 bases, and 19 bases lay in between. The CDR3 has 15 residues. In DNA, the CDR3 is TGTGCCAGCAGAAGCCCCCGTCGGGGAAGGGAGACCCAGTACTTC. It translates to CASRSPRRGRETQYF.

Only one count was recorded for this clonotype. This chain links TRBV2 with TRBJ2-5; 7 bases fit TRBD1. CDR3 size: 14 residues. Germline CDR1 and CDR2: SNHLY and FYNNEI. V was clipped by 4 bases and J by 3 bases; unmatched bases: 5. The CDR3 DNA reads as TGTGCCAGCAGTGGTCCGGGGACAGAAGAGACCCAGTACTTC. The encoded protein is CASSGPGTEETQYF.

This clonotype was recorded many times. CDR3 sequence: CASSYGQVYEQYF. The CDR3 bases are TGTGCCAGCAGCTATGGACAGGTCTACGAGCAGTACTTC. The rearrangement joins TRBV3-1 to TRBJ2-7; the match to TRBD1 covers 7 bases. J gave up 3 bases and V 5 bases, and 4 bases lay outside the gene matches. From germline, CDR1 is LGHDT and CDR2 YNNKEL (reference sequence). The CDR3 is 13 amino acids.

In its sample, this clonotype was seen once. The genes are TRBV19 and TRBJ1-4, with D uncertain. Germline-derived CDR1 and CDR2 are LNHDA and SQIVND (reference sequence). This CDR3 comprises 11 residues. Between the trimmed V and J ends, which lost 3 bases and 10 bases, there was a span of 6 bases. The CDR3 sequence: CASSILGKLFF. The CDR3 DNA is TGTGCCAGTAGTATCCTCGGAAAACTGTTTTTT.

This clonotype was counted ten times or more. The chain is built from TRBV30 and TRBJ1-1; unclear D gene. Per the germline V gene, CDR1 is GTSNPN and CDR2 is SVGIG (reference sequence). The CDR3 runs 14 residues. The V gene lost 2 bases and the J gene lost 0 bases, with 10 bases spanning the gap. CDR3 DNA sequence: TGTGCCTGGAGTCCCTCCCGTCTGAACACTGAAGCTTTCTTT. This sequence encodes CAWSPSRLNTEAFF.

This clonotype occurred many times. J is TRBJ2-5 and V is TRBV3-1; a possible D gene is TRBD1 (5 bases). Germline V gene sequence: CDR1 LGHDT, CDR2 YNNKEL (reference sequence). CDR3 length equals 14 residues. Trimming removed 3 bases from V and 5 bases from J, with 13 bases in between. The CDR3 DNA reads TGTGCCAGCAGCCAGGTAGGGGCGCGGGAGACCCAGTACTTC. Its translation: CASSQVGARETQYF.

This clonotype has at least ten counts. This sequence joins TRBV2 and TRBJ2-7; 11 nucleotides agree with TRBD2. The CDR3 has 14 residues. V was clipped by 5 bases and J by 2 bases; unmatched bases: 2. CDR1 is SNHLY, CDR2 FYNNEI, per germline. CDR3 amino acids: CASSSSGRTYEQYF. CDR3 coding DNA: TGTGCCAGCAGTTCTAGCGGGAGGACCTACGAGCAGTACTTC.

This clonotype has ten or more counts. This rearrangement joins TRBV3-1 to TRBJ1-5; a possible D gene is TRBD1 (6 bases). The CDR3 has 13 residues. Germline V gives CDR1 LGHDT, CDR2 YNNKEL (reference sequence). Trimming stripped 5 bases from V and 7 bases from J, with 12 bases between. DNA for the CDR3: TGTGCCAGCAGCGACGGGGGCAGGCAGCCCCAGCATTTT. This codes for CASSDGGRQPQHF.

This clonotype showed up just a few times. The chain employs TRBV5-6 and TRBJ1-2; D uncertain. Trimming left V 4 bases short and J 4 bases short, with 17 bases between. The germline V gene has CDR1 SGHDT and CDR2 YYEEEE. This CDR3 comprises 15 residues. The CDR3 bases are TGTGCCAGCAGCCGACGGATGTCAGGAAGCTATGGCTACACCTTC. Its protein is CASSRRMSGSYGYTF. Based on the CDR3 plus reference TRBV5-6 and TRBJ1-2, the full variable domain is DAGVTQSPTHLIKTRGQQVTLRCSPKSGHDTVSWYQQALGQGPQFIFQYYEEEERQRGNFPDRFSGHQFPNYSSELNVNALLLGDSALYLCASSRRMSGSYGYTFGSGTRLTVV.

The gene calls are TRBV2 and TRBJ2-7; 11 bases align to TRBD1. The CDR3 sequence is 14 residues long. Germline values: CDR1 SNHLY, CDR2 FYNNEI. V gave up 8 bases and J gave up 4 bases; unmatched junction bases: 7. As DNA, the CDR3 is TGTGCCAGCTCGGGGGACAGGGGGTTGTACGAGCAGTACTTC. The encoded protein is CASSGDRGLYEQYF.

The table lists this clonotype with many counts. The chain links TRBV12-3 or TRBV12-4 to TRBJ2-5; D assignment may be TRBD1 or TRBD2 (5 bases each). The CDR3 runs to 19 residues. Trimming removed 7 bases from V and 3 bases from J, with 30 bases in between. The DNA of the CDR3 is TGTGCCAGCACCCTTAGGGGATTGGCGTGGGAGCGCGGAAAAGAGACCCAGTACTTC. Its translation is CASTLRGLAWERGKETQYF.

There are a few counts of this clonotype. The chain carries TRBV10-3 and TRBJ2-1; D is perhaps TRBD2 (6 bases). Per the germline V gene, CDR1 is ENHRY and CDR2 is SYGVKD. This CDR3 is built from 16 residues. With 0 bases removed from V and 0 bases from J, the gap between germline ends came to 9 bases. The CDR3 region is CAISESTGSSYNEQFF. The CDR3 DNA follows: TGTGCCATCAGTGAGTCGACCGGGAGCTCCTACAATGAGCAGTTCTTC.

In its sample, this clonotype was seen many times. This chain links TRBV18 with TRBJ2-5, with a tentative D call TRBD2 (5 bases). The ends were cut back, 5 bases at V and 2 bases at J, with 9 bases in the middle. The CDR3 covers 13 residues. Looked up from germline, CDR1 is KGHSH and CDR2 is LQKENI. The CDR3 sequence: CASSILEQETQYF. The CDR3 nucleotides are TGTGCCAGCTCAATACTAGAGCAAGAGACCCAGTACTTC.

With regard to this clonotype: This may be a read error, as it is one base from a much larger clone. The chain employs TRBV2 and TRBJ1-4; D is undetermined. The CDR3 extends over 14 amino acids. CDR1 is SNHLY, CDR2 FYNNEI, per germline. This CDR3 is CASSKLATHEKLFF. Written as DNA, the CDR3 is TGTGCCAGCAGTAAACTGGCAACTCATGAAAAACTGTTTTTT.

This clonotype was observed once. The chain recombines TRBV28 with TRBJ1-4; 10 bases agree with TRBD1. The V segment lost 3 bases and the J segment 6 bases; nucleotides outside the gene matches: 4. Germline V CDR1 and CDR2: MDHEN, SYDVKM. CDR3 length: 15 residues. CDR3 in DNA: TGTGCCAGCAGTTTGTGGACAGGGGGGGATGAAAAACTGTTTTTT. This translates into CASSLWTGGDEKLFF.

This clonotype was seen many times. The chain uses TRBV20-1 and TRBJ1-2; D possibly corresponds to TRBD1 (5 bases). The germline V gene has CDR1 DFQATT and CDR2 SNEGSKA (reference sequence). The CDR3 has 12 amino acids. The V end was cut by 6 bases, the J end by 3 bases, with 11 bases between. The CDR3 sequence is CSAGGGDYGYTF. In nucleotides, the CDR3 is TGCAGTGCCGGGGGTGGGGACTATGGCTACACCTTC.

Ten or more counts support this clonotype. The J gene is TRBJ2-1, the V gene TRBV29-1; D not resolved. In germline, CDR1 is SQVTM, CDR2 ANQGSEA. CDR3 length: 16 amino acids. Trimming took off 4 bases at V and 3 bases at J, with 19 bases between the two ends. The CDR3 DNA reads as TGCAGCGTTGCTTTAAGTAGCAGTCGACTCTACAATGAGCAGTTCTTC. Protein sequence: CSVALSSSRLYNEQFF.

The sample holds many counts of this clonotype. This rearrangement joins TRBV28 to TRBJ2-7; 7 bases agree with TRBD2. Germline loops: CDR1 MDHEN, CDR2 SYDVKM. The CDR3 extends over 14 amino acids. The V gene end was trimmed by 2 bases and the J gene end by 2 bases; junction bases not matched to a gene: 3. CDR3: CASSLPRGAYEQYF. In nucleotides, the CDR3 is TGTGCCAGCAGTTTACCCCGGGGGGCCTACGAGCAGTACTTC.

The chain couples TRBV2 to TRBJ2-3, with TRBD2 as a possible D gene (5 bases). The V gene's germline CDR1 is SNHLY and CDR2 FYNNEI. This CDR3 contains 14 residues. Trimming removed 7 bases at V and 2 bases at J, with 13 bases between. DNA of the CDR3: TGTGCCAGCACCGGAAGGCTAGCCACAGATACGCAGTATTTT. This encodes CASTGRLATDTQYF.

This chain uses TRBV29-1 with TRBJ2-3; D not certain. Germline V lookup: CDR1 SQVTM, CDR2 ANQGSEA. V dropped 4 bases and J dropped 1 base, with 6 bases sitting between them. CDR3 length: 12 amino acids. CDR3 sequence reads: CSVGQGTDTQYF. The CDR3 DNA is TGCAGCGTTGGGCAGGGCACAGATACGCAGTATTTT.

For this clonotype: This clone may be a read error of a much larger clone one base away. J is TRBJ1-1 and V is TRBV18, with D perhaps matching TRBD1 (5 bases). V lost 3 bases, J lost 11 bases, and 22 bases lay in between. The CDR3 has 15 residues. The germline V gene encodes CDR1 KGHSH and CDR2 LQKENI. CDR3 coding DNA: TGTGCCAGCTCACCGGCCAGGGAGGTGTTGGGTGACGCTTTCTTT. Translated: CASSPAREVLGDAFF.

In this sample, this clonotype turned up many times. The chain joins TRBV12-3 or TRBV12-4 to TRBJ1-4; 7 nucleotides match TRBD1. Trimming took 5 bases from V and 8 from J; bases not matched to a gene: 8. The CDR3 is 14 residues long. The CDR3 reads CASSDRVWSEKLFF. Written as DNA, the CDR3 is TGTGCCAGCAGTGACAGGGTATGGTCGGAAAAACTGTTTTTT.

This clonotype came up many times. The chain recombines TRBV9 with TRBJ2-7; no clear D. CDR3 size: 14 residues. V lost 0 bases to trimming and J lost 1 base, with 8 bases between them. CDR1 and CDR2 (germline): SGDLS, YYNGEE. The DNA of the CDR3 is TGTGCCAGCAGCGTAGGTTTAGGGTCCTACGAGCAGTACTTC. Protein product: CASSVGLGSYEQYF.

This clonotype was seen repeatedly, ten times or more. CDR3 bases: TGTGCCAGCAGACCCGGACTAGCGGGACGGAATGAGCAGTTCTTC. This gives the protein CASRPGLAGRNEQFF. This rearrangement joins TRBV12-3 or TRBV12-4 to TRBJ2-1, with 12 bases aligning to TRBD2. V gave up 6 bases and J gave up 7 bases; unmatched junction bases: 7. This CDR3 is built from 15 residues.